These 21 T cell receptor beta chains originate from one sample sequenced in a study of beta chain features in type 1 diabetes. Antigen specificity for these receptors is unknown. Investigators reverse transcribed all isolated RNA, so they sequenced expressed TCRB transcripts. The assay was immunoSEQ multiplex PCR, and TCRdb's table has in-frame clones only and misses some. This table holds under 200,000 clones, around 8.6% found once. Findings of the study overall: Moderate but significant shortening of TCRB CDR3s was recorded in all four CD4+ subsets from Type 1 diabetes patients.

Sequencing was done on a sample of central memory CD4+ T cells from blood. Receptors originate from a woman aged 18-29 years with type 1 diabetes.

This clone is termed medium-sized (0.01 to 0.1%). The J gene is TRBJ2-5, the V gene TRBV18; D is possibly TRBD2 (5 bases). V dropped 2 bases and J dropped 0 bases, with 10 bases sitting between them. This CDR3 region has 15 residues. Germline CDR1 KGHSH, CDR2 LQKENI. The CDR3 is CASSPILTNQETQYF. The CDR3 region has the DNA TGTGCCAGCTCACCAATCCTGACTAACCAAGAGACCCAGTACTTC.

This clone was observed a few times. DNA of the CDR3: TGTGCCAGCAGCGCCACGCAGGGGCTAGGGGCCAACGTCCTGACTTTC. Translation: CASSATQGLGANVLTF. The chain carries TRBV9 and TRBJ2-6, with D possibly being TRBD1 (6 bases). With 3 bases removed from V and 4 bases from J, the gap between germline ends came to 14 bases. CDR1 is SGDLS, CDR2 YYNGEE, per germline. The CDR3 extends over 16 amino acids. Complete variable domain (other parts from reference TRBV9 and TRBJ2-6): DSGVTQTPKHLITATGQRVTLRCSPRSGDLSVYWYQQSLDQGLQFLIQYYNGEERAKGNILERFSAQQFPDLHSELNLSSLELGDSALYFCASSATQGLGANVLTFGAGSRLTVL.

In its sample, this clone was seen a few times. The V call is TRBV25-1, the J call TRBJ1-6; the D gene is possibly TRBD1 (6 bases). The CDR3 is 14 amino acids. CDR1 and CDR2 (germline): MGHDK, SYGVNS. V lost 4 bases to trimming and J lost 8 bases, with 12 bases between them. CDR3 in amino acids: CASSVGALDSPLHF. CDR3 DNA sequence: TGTGCCAGCAGTGTGGGGGCTCTGGATTCACCCCTCCACTTT.

Only a few counts were recorded for this clone. The CDR3 DNA reads TGTGCCAGCAGCTCAGGGACTAGCGGGAACGAGCAGTACTTC. Amino acid sequence: CASSSGTSGNEQYF. The V and J genes are TRBV11-3 and TRBJ2-7; 13 bases align to TRBD2. This CDR3 spans 14 amino acids. V shed 4 bases, J shed 5 bases, and the junction held 2 bases outside the gene matches. In germline, CDR1 is SGHNT, CDR2 YENEEA.

The V call is TRBV4-3, the J call TRBJ2-1; unclear D gene. CDR3 length: 15 amino acids. From germline, CDR1 is LGHNA and CDR2 YSLEER. Between the trimmed V and J ends, which lost 0 bases and 0 bases, there was a span of 6 bases. CDR3 loop: CASSQDAGSYNEQFF. DNA for the CDR3: TGCGCCAGCAGCCAAGATGCAGGCTCCTACAATGAGCAGTTCTTC.

The chain employs TRBV27 and TRBJ1-1; maybe TRBD1 (6 bases). This CDR3 contains 14 residues. V was shortened by 6 bases and J by 2 bases, with 13 bases between the two germline ends. Germline CDR1 reads MNHEY; CDR2 reads SMNVEV (reference sequence). The CDR3 loop reads CASRPQGPNTEAFF. DNA of the CDR3: TGTGCCAGCAGGCCACAGGGCCCCAACACTGAAGCTTTCTTT.

This clone appeared a few times. Here the CDR3 DNA reads TGTGCCAGCAGTTTACCTATCATGTACGAGCAGTACTTC. Amino acids: CASSLPIMYEQYF. The V gene is TRBV28, the J gene TRBJ2-7; D is unresolved. Germline V gene data show CDR1 as MDHEN and CDR2 as SYDVKM. The CDR3 spans 13 residues. With 2 bases removed from V and 4 bases from J, the gap between germline ends came to 9 bases.

In regard to this clone: Other DNA sequences of this sample code for an identical CDR3. The chain employs TRBV4-3 and TRBJ2-5, with D tentatively TRBD2 (5 bases). The CDR3 runs to 13 residues. Trimming stripped 0 bases from V and 5 bases from J, with 7 bases between. In germline, CDR1 is LGHNA, CDR2 YSLEER. The CDR3 coding sequence is TGCGCCAGCAGCCAAGACCGAGGGGAGACCCAGTACTTC. It yields the protein CASSQDRGETQYF.

This clone has more than one count but fewer than ten. The J gene is TRBJ1-1, the V gene TRBV18, with D possibly being TRBD1 (5 bases). The CDR3 runs to 13 residues. Trimming removed 3 bases at V and 11 bases at J, with 16 bases between. Germline assignment: CDR1 KGHSH and CDR2 LQKENI. CDR3 nucleotides: TGTGCCAGCTCACCCCCGGGGGGTAAGGATGCTTTCTTT. Amino acids: CASSPPGGKDAFF.

V gene TRBV7-2 combines with J gene TRBJ1-4; tentative D call: TRBD1 (5 bases). CDR3 length equals 14 residues. CDR1 and CDR2 from the germline V gene are SGHTA and FQGNSA. Trimming removed 7 bases at V and 4 bases at J, with 13 bases between. In nucleotides, the CDR3 is TGTGCCAGCAAACTGGGGGGAAGTAATGAAAAACTGTTTTTT. Translating it yields CASKLGGSNEKLFF.

The chain recombines TRBV27 with TRBJ1-5; D possibly corresponds to TRBD1 (5 bases). With 4 bases removed from V and 2 bases from J, the gap between germline ends came to 6 bases. Germline values: CDR1 MNHEY, CDR2 SMNVEV (reference sequence). CDR3 length equals 13 residues. The CDR3 spells CASSWGGNQPQHF. CDR3 DNA sequence: TGTGCCAGCAGTTGGGGGGGCAATCAGCCCCAGCATTTT.

The chain recombines TRBV13 with TRBJ2-3; 14 bases align to TRBD2. Per the germline V gene, CDR1 is PRHDT and CDR2 is FYEKMQ (reference sequence). Unmatched junction bases numbered 5, after V lost 5 bases and J lost 4 bases. This CDR3 spans 16 amino acids. Here the CDR3 DNA reads TGTGCCAGCAGCCCCAGACTAGCGGGGGGGGCAGATACGCAGTATTTT. This encodes CASSPRLAGGADTQYF.

A few counts support this clone. V gene TRBV29-1 combines with J gene TRBJ2-2, with D perhaps matching TRBD1 (6 bases). Germline-derived CDR1 and CDR2 are SQVTM and ANQGSEA. V lost 4 bases and J 5 bases, leaving 14 bases between the germline ends. The CDR3 length is 14 residues. The CDR3 reads CSVGAGARTGELFF. The CDR3 nucleotides read TGCAGCGTTGGGGCAGGGGCGAGGACCGGGGAGCTGTTTTTT.

This chain joins TRBV5-1 and TRBJ1-1, with no clear D. There are 15 residues in the CDR3. V lost 4 bases, J lost 2 bases, and 15 bases lay in between. Germline V gene data show CDR1 as SGHRS and CDR2 as YFSETQ. CDR3 sequence reads: CASSRREGGNTEAFF. CDR3 nucleotide sequence: TGCGCCAGCAGCCGTCGGGAGGGAGGAAACACTGAAGCTTTCTTT. Full variable domain (outside the CDR3, taken from reference TRBV5-1 and TRBJ1-1): KAGVTQTPRYLIKTRGQQVTLSCSPISGHRSVSWYQQTPGQGLQFLFEYFSETQRNKGNFPGRFSGRQFSNSRSEMNVSTLELGDSALYLCASSRREGGNTEAFFGQGTRLTVV.

This clone has only a few counts. V and J are TRBV30 and TRBJ2-3; 9 bases are a match to TRBD1. Trimming took 5 bases from V and 6 from J; bases not matched to a gene: 9. The CDR3 loop spans 14 amino acids. CDR1 and CDR2 (germline): GTSNPN, SVGIG (reference sequence). CDR3 in DNA: TGTGCCTGGGAGCCAACAGGGGGCAGGGATACGCAGTATTTT. This codes for CAWEPTGGRDTQYF. The whole variable domain, filled in from reference TRBV30 and TRBJ2-3, reads SQTIHQWPATLVQPVGSPLSLECTVEGTSNPNLYWYRQAAGRGLQLLFYSVGIGQISSEVPQNLSASRPQDRQFILSSKKLLLSDSGFYLCAWEPTGGRDTQYFGPGTRLTVL.

The genes are TRBV7-2 and TRBJ1-2; D gene uncertain. V lost 4 bases and J lost 3, with 9 bases in between. Germline assignment: CDR1 SGHTA and CDR2 FQGNSA. CDR3 length equals 13 residues. The DNA for the CDR3 is TGTGCCAGCAGCTCCCGTTCGGACTATGGCTACACCTTC. Translated, it gives CASSSRSDYGYTF.

A few counts support this clone. The rearrangement joins TRBV2 to TRBJ2-1; perhaps TRBD2 as D (6 bases). The germline V gene encodes CDR1 SNHLY and CDR2 FYNNEI. Trimming pared 7 bases from V and 6 bases from J, leaving 16 bases between. The CDR3 contains 14 residues. CDR3 region: CASNSHGGRNEQFF. CDR3 bases: TGTGCCAGCAATTCCCACGGGGGACGCAATGAGCAGTTCTTC.

Remarks on this clone: The sample contains more than one DNA sequence encoding this CDR3. V gene TRBV5-4 combines with J gene TRBJ2-5; TRBD2 matches at 12 bases. The V gene end was trimmed by 2 bases and the J gene end by 3 bases; junction bases not matched to a gene: 2. CDR3 size: 15 residues. Germline loops: CDR1 SGHNT, CDR2 YYREEE (reference sequence). The DNA of the CDR3 is TGTGCCAGCAGCTTAAGACTAGCGGGGGAAGAGACCCAGTACTTC. This codes for CASSLRLAGEETQYF.

The chain employs TRBV29-1 and TRBJ1-2, with TRBD1 matching over 9 bases. Germline CDR1 reads SQVTM; CDR2 reads ANQGSEA. Germline trimming cut 6 bases from V and 4 bases from J; bases unmatched to any gene: 12. There are 15 residues in the CDR3. The CDR3 coding sequence is TGCAGCGTCTTCGCCAGGGGACAGGGAAGCTATGGCTACACCTTC. Amino acids: CSVFARGQGSYGYTF. The full variable domain, its missing parts supplied by reference TRBV29-1 and TRBJ1-2, is SAVISQKPSRDICQRGTSLTIQCQVDSQVTMMFWYRQQPGQSLTLIATANQGSEATYESGFVIDKFPISRPNLTFSTLTVSNMSPEDSSIYLCSVFARGQGSYGYTFGSGTRLTVV.

This clone was detected only a few times. The chain is built from TRBV29-1 and TRBJ2-7, with D possibly being TRBD2 (6 bases). This CDR3 is 11 amino acids long. V gave up 5 bases and J gave up 7 bases, with 12 bases separating them. CDR1 is SQVTM, CDR2 ANQGSEA, per germline. The DNA of the CDR3 is TGCAGCGTTACCCACGGGGGTGAGCAGTACTTC. It translates to CSVTHGGEQYF.

The rearrangement uses TRBV7-9 and TRBJ2-7; D is unclear. This CDR3 region has 13 residues. Trimming cost V 1 base and J 3 bases, with 7 bases left between them. Looked up from germline, CDR1 is SEHNR and CDR2 is FQNEAQ (reference sequence). The DNA of the CDR3 is TGTGCCAGCAGCTTAGATCTGTACTACGAGCAGTACTTC. It codes for CASSLDLYYEQYF.